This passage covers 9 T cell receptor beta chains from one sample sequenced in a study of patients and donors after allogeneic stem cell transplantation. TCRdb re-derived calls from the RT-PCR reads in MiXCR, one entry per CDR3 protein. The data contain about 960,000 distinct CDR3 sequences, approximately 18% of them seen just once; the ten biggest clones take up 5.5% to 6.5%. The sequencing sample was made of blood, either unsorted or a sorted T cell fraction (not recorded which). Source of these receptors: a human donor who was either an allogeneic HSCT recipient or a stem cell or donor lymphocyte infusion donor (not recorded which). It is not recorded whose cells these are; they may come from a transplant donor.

CDR3 DNA sequence: TGTGCCAGCAGCTTGGGGCTAGCGGGGTACACCGGGGAGCTGTTTTTT. It codes for CASSLGLAGYTGELFF. V is TRBV5-5 and J is TRBJ2-2; TRBD2 agrees at 9 bases. J was trimmed by 3 bases and V by 0 bases; bases with no gene match: 3. Germline loops: CDR1 SGHKS, CDR2 YYEKEE (reference sequence). This CDR3 has 16 amino acids.

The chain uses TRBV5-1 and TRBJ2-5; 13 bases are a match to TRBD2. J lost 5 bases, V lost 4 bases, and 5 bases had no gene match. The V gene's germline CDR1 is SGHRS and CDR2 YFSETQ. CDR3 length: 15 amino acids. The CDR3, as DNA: TGCGCCAGCAGCGTAACGACTAGCGGGAGGGAGACCCAGTACTTC. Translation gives CASSVTTSGRETQYF.

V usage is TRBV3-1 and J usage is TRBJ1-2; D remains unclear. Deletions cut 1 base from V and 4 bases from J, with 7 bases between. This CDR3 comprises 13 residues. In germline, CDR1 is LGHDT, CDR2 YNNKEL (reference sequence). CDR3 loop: CASSQVNLYGYTF. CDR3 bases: TGTGCCAGCAGCCAAGTGAACCTCTATGGCTACACCTTC.

CDR3 DNA sequence: TGCGCCAGCAGTGACTTTCAGGGGCTCACTGAAGCTTTCTTT. Amino acid sequence: CASSDFQGLTEAFF. J is TRBJ1-1 and V is TRBV5-1, with D possibly being TRBD1 (6 bases). Trimming shortened V by 5 bases and J by 4 bases, and 15 bases separated the two germline ends. The CDR3 is 14 amino acids. In germline, CDR1 is SGHRS, CDR2 YFSETQ.

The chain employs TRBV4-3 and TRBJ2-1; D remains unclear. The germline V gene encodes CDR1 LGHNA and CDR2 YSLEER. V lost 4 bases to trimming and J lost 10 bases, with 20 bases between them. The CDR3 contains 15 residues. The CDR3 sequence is CASSLLRSPLEEQFF. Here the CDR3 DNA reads TGCGCCAGCAGCCTATTAAGGTCTCCTTTGGAGGAGCAGTTCTTC.

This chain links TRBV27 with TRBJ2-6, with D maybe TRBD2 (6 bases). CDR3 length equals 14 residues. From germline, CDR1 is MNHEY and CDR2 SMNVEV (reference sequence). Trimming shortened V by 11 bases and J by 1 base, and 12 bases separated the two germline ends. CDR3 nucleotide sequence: TGTGCCGGAAATCGGGGGTCTGGGGCCAACGTCCTGACTTTC. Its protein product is CAGNRGSGANVLTF.

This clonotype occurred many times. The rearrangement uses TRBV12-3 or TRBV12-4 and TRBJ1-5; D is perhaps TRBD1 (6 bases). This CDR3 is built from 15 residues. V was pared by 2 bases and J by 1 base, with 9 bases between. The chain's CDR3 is CASSLRGGSNQPQHF. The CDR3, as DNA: TGTGCCAGCAGTTTAAGGGGGGGCAGCAATCAGCCCCAGCATTTT.

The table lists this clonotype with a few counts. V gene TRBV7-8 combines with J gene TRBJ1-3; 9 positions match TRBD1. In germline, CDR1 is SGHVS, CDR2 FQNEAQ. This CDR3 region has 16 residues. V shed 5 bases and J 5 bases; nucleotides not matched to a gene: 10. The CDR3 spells CASSRGQGERRNTIYF. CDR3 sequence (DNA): TGTGCCAGCAGCCGGGGACAGGGTGAACGCCGAAACACCATATATTTT.

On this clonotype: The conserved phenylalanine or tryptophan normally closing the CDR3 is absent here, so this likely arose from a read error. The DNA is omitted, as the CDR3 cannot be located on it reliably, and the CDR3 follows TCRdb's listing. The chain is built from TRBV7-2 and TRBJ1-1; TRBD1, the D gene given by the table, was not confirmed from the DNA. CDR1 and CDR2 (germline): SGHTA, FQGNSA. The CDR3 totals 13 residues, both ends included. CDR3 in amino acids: CASSLAGQGNTVN.